The T cell receptor beta chain under discussion was sequenced for a study of glioma-infiltrating T cells (dated by TCRdb to the mid-2010s). Concerning the study at large: Sequencing of TCR alpha- and beta-chain repertoires was performed on glioma tissue, on non-neoplastic brain tissue, and on matched peripheral blood mononuclear cells. To gauge divergence between tissue and blood T-cell populations, every tissue-infiltrating repertoire was compared against the peripheral blood repertoire from the same patient. The paired cohort comprised three low-grade glioma patients, about eight primary glioblastoma patients and three non-glioma patients contributing non-neoplastic brain tissue.

The study at large found these results: VJ-independent divergence between tissue and blood was lower than expected in non-neoplastic patients but higher than expected in all gliomas, particularly low-grade gliomas. The group comparisons were based on small numbers of patients: three non-neoplastic, three low-grade glioma and several glioblastoma patients. Very few CDR3 sequences were found to be shared between tissue and blood, and this scarcity was attributed to high CDR3 diversity and limited sampling.

TCR alpha and beta CDR3 regions were amplified with the iRepertoire nested amplicon-rescue multiplex PCR (arm-PCR) platform from RNA. For one-step reverse transcription and amplification, roughly 100-450 ng of tissue mRNA or PBMC total RNA was used as input. Following bead purification, Illumina adapters were added through a secondary multiplex PCR, and the libraries were then gel-purified between 200 and 400 bp. Demultiplexing relied on internal 6-nucleotide barcodes carried by the libraries. Libraries were sequenced on an Illumina MiSeq with 2x220 or 2x250 nucleotide paired-end reads. As for the authors' bioinformatics: Paired reads were merged using FLASH 1.2.11 and aligned with BWA-MEM to the GRCh37 human genome, and TRA and TRB reads were then extracted. An IMGT-derived reference of cassette sequences and CDR3 motifs, with pseudogenes included, was used for V and J assignment. Reads were translated in three frames, and productive CDR3s were defined by a C…FGXG motif without stop codons. Clonotypes were defined as unique combinations of V-J cassette pair and CDR3 amino acid sequence. Reads were filtered by Hamming distance, with the threshold set by the sequence error rate of each sample in mapped regions. The raw public data were reprocessed by TCRdb itself: fastp quality trimming at Q25, MiXCR clonotype calling, in-frame beta chains only. Every CDR3 protein is listed once, alongside the most common genes and DNA of its rows. Here the V and J calls rest on TCRdb's processing, not on the authors' analysis. The sample data list about 94,000 distinct CDR3 sequences, and 20% to 25% of these were observed just once. Jointly, the top ten make up 5.5% to 7.5% of the sample.

This clonotype was found many times. Which antigen it targets is not known. No clone much larger than this one lies a single base away; base qualities are absent. The CDR3 holds 12 amino acids from the cysteine to the phenylalanine. Only the CDR3 DNA is retained, 36 bases long and in frame from the first base. CDR1 and CDR2 are drawn from the germline V gene (reference sequence): DFQATT, SNEGSKA. Trimming takes 4 bases from V and 2 bases from J, and the germline ends sit 6 bases apart. The sequence derives from a human donor with low-grade glioma or glioblastoma, undergoing nonglioma brain surgery, or in good health (not recorded which). The sequencing input was glioma tissue, nonneoplastic brain tissue, or PBMCs (not recorded which). Rearrangement joined TRBV20-1 to TRBJ2-1; a confident D gene designation cannot be given. The nucleotides are TGCAGTGCTACAGCGACCTACAATGAGCAGTTCTTC. It is translated as CSATATYNEQFF.